This section outlines one TCR beta chain sequence together with its context. Its antigen is as yet unknown. This sample was included in a study of response to subunit inactivated influenza vaccine. TCRdb recomputed calls from the RT-PCR reads with MiXCR, one row per CDR3 protein. Of 550,000 to 800,000 distinct CDR3 sequences listed, 14% are singletons. Findings and caveats of the study: Each seasonal flu vaccination may recruit only limited new T cells, authors suggested.

Germline CDR1 reads SNHLY; CDR2 reads FYNNEI. This CDR3 spans 14 amino acids. V gave up 5 bases and J gave up 8 bases, with 16 bases separating them. The clonotype originates from a man aged 50 or older who received an inactivated influenza vaccine. The chain joins TRBV2 to TRBJ2-1; possible D gene TRBD1, 6 bases. Sequenced material: PBMCs from blood, taken around two weeks before vaccination. The CDR3 sequence: CASSSNRDGDEQFF. CDR3 in DNA: TGTGCCAGCAGTAGTAACAGGGATGGGGATGAGCAGTTCTTC.